This TCR beta chain comes out of a study of shared clonotypes between healthy human individuals. Study-level background: CD8 memory received one plate per donor, CD8 naive two, CD4 memory three and CD4 naive three. Study-level results: Read depth was anticipated to influence clonotype sharing among donors. The sharing of about 5.3% of naive CD4 clonotypes was seen across a few donors.

From germline, CDR1 is SEHNR and CDR2 FQNEAQ (reference sequence). The CDR3 is made up of 16 amino acids. The V end lost 3 bases, the J end lost 0 bases, and 12 bases lay between the germline ends. The naive CD8 population came from CD45RO-negative cells selected for CCR7, without terminally differentiated effector memory CD45RA+ cells. There were only Caucasian adults among the donors, and all lived in Nashville, Tennessee. On this clone itself: What it binds is not known.

Profiling relied on immunoSEQ multiplex PCR, and the TCRdb table lists in-frame clones only, not all of them. This table has over 2,000,000 clones, roughly 93% appearing once. This TCR came from a man aged 18 to 35 in good health. Some clones in this sample may be carry-over from other donors' samples. The sample consisted of naive CD8+ T cells from PBMCs. The rearrangement links TRBV7-9 to TRBJ2-1; a possible D gene is TRBD1 (5 bases). CDR3 residues: CASSFDRGSSYNEQFF. Written as DNA, the CDR3 is TGTGCCAGCAGCTTTGACAGAGGCAGCTCCTACAATGAGCAGTTCTTC.